This is a list of T cell receptor beta chains from one sample in a study of Graves' ophthalmopathy and Graves' hyperthyroidism. MiXCR was run by TCRdb on the multiplex PCR reads, yielding one entry per CDR3 protein. The sample lists about 740,000 distinct CDR3 sequences; 40% were seen once. The sequenced material came from peripheral blood. The receptors originated from an adult man with Graves' ophthalmopathy. Both conserved end residues are part of each CDR3. A D gene is named only where the DNA matches it firmly. The size of a clone is reported for some rows only, either as once, few or many, or as a class for expanded clones.

v_call	d_call	clone_size	j_call	cdr3_nt	cdr3_aa
TRBV15	TRBD2	many	TRBJ2-7	TGTGCCACCAGCAGAGGGGGAGGGAGCAACGAGCAGTACTTC	CATSRGGGSNEQYF
TRBV7-8	-	-	TRBJ1-2	TGTGTCAGCAGCTTAAGAGGGGGTTCTTCAGCTAACTATGGCTACACCTTC	CVSSLRGGSSANYGYTF
TRBV14	-	few	TRBJ1-1	TGTGCCTCACTGGGACTCACGAACACTGAAGCTTTCTTT	CASLGLTNTEAFF
TRBV20-1	TRBD1	-	TRBJ2-2	TGCAGTGCTAGGACAGGGCGCACCGGGGAGCTGTTTTTT	CSARTGRTGELFF
TRBV11-3	-	-	TRBJ2-5	TGTGCCAGCAGCCTCAGGGGGGGAGAGGCCCAGTACTTC	CASSLRGGEAQYF
TRBV7-2	TRBD2	many	TRBJ2-7	TGTGCCAGCAGCTTACAAGCGGGAGCGGTCTACGAGCAGTACTTC	CASSLQAGAVYEQYF
TRBV7-9	-	-	TRBJ2-3	TGTGCCAGCAGCTTGGTGGGCACAGATACGCAGTATTTT	CASSLVGTDTQYF
TRBV29-1	-	-	TRBJ2-7	TGCAGCGTTAGCTTAACCTACGAGCAGTACTTC	CSVSLTYEQYF
TRBV6-4	TRBD1	-	TRBJ1-2	TGTGCCAGCAGTGACTCGGACAGGGGCAACTATGGCTACACCTTC	CASSDSDRGNYGYTF
TRBV2	-	-	TRBJ2-5	TGTGCCAGCAGCTTGGGAAAAGGGACCCAGTACTTC	CASSLGKGTQYF
TRBV7-9	-	many	TRBJ1-3	TGTGCCAGCAGCCGCGACATTAGCTCTGGAAACACCATATATTTT	CASSRDISSGNTIYF
TRBV5-1	-	-	TRBJ1-1	TGCGCCAGCAGCTTGGAAGGGATGGAAGCTTTCTTT	CASSLEGMEAFF
TRBV9	-	few	TRBJ1-6	TGTGCCAGCAACACGGGGTACAATTCACCCCTCCACTTT	CASNTGYNSPLHF
TRBV19	-	many	TRBJ1-6	TGTGCCAGTCGCCGGGACCGAAATTCACCCCTCCACTTT	CASRRDRNSPLHF
TRBV25-1	TRBD1	-	TRBJ2-2	TGTGCCAGCCCACCAAGGGGGCCCGGGGAGCTGTTTTTT	CASPPRGPGELFF
TRBV7-2	TRBD1	-	TRBJ1-2	TGTGCCAGCAGAGTGAGGCGGGACAGGGGCGACTATGGCTACACCTTC	CASRVRRDRGDYGYTF
TRBV20-1	TRBD2	-	TRBJ2-7	TGCAGTGCTACACGGGCTAGCGGGGTTAAGGGATTCGTCGACGAGCAGTACTTC	CSATRASGVKGFVDEQYF
TRBV10-3	-	many	TRBJ2-7	TGTGCCATCGGCGAATCTATAGCCTACGAGCAGTACTTC	CAIGESIAYEQYF
TRBV10-3	-	many	TRBJ1-4	TGTGCCAGCAGCAGGTCGGGGGAAGGTGAAAAACTGTTTTTT	CASSRSGEGEKLFF
TRBV2	-	-	TRBJ2-7	TGTGCCAGCACCGAACAGGTGAACTCCTACGAGCAGTACTTC	CASTEQVNSYEQYF
TRBV7-9	-	many	TRBJ2-2	TGTGCCAGCAGCTTTGTTGACACCGGGGAGCTGTTTTTT	CASSFVDTGELFF
TRBV7-2	-	many	TRBJ1-2	TGTGCCAGCAGCTCGGACAGAGAGATGTTATACTATGGCTACACCTTC	CASSSDREMLYYGYTF
TRBV7-3	-	-	TRBJ1-3	TGTGCCAGCAGCCCAACATGGGGGGCGTCAGGAAACACCATATATTTT	CASSPTWGASGNTIYF
TRBV19	TRBD1	-	TRBJ1-1	TGTGCCAGTAAGGCTGGACAGGGCGTTGCGAGCACTGAAGCTTTCTTT	CASKAGQGVASTEAFF
TRBV24-1	-	-	TRBJ1-2	TGTGCCACCAGTCAAGCAGGATTAGGCTACACCTTC	CATSQAGLGYTF
TRBV7-9	-	few	TRBJ2-7	TGTGCCAGCAGTTTACCGACGGTCACGGGAGAGCAGTACTTC	CASSLPTVTGEQYF